This TCR beta chain was sequenced during a study of T cell responses to AZD1222 COVID-19 vaccine. V was shortened by 4 bases and J by 8 bases, with 11 bases between the two germline ends. This CDR3 has 11 amino acids. From germline, CDR1 is GTSNPN and CDR2 SVGIG (reference sequence). Method: immunoSEQ multiplex PCR; TCRdb's copy keeps in-frame clones and lacks some. The repertoire includes some 150,000 clones, 80% to 95% of them detected once, and about 3.9% sits in the top ten. This clonotype was sampled from an adult in good health. This specimen was peripheral blood, taken on day 0 of AZD1222 vaccination. This chain links TRBV30 with TRBJ1-2; D perhaps matches TRBD1 (5 bases). CDR3 amino acids: CAWTGFGGYTF. CDR3 sequence (DNA): TGTGCCTGGACAGGGTTTGGGGGCTACACCTTC.